The 19 T cell receptor beta chains below come from one sample, sequenced in a study of Ad26.COV2.S vaccination and SARS-CoV-2 variants. Noted treatment: around 19 received Ad26.COV2.S at low or high dose, single or two shots; about 5 received placebo; per-sample allocation not given. Sampling was done on day 63 after the first vaccine or placebo injection. Profiled with immunoSEQ multiplex PCR; TCRdb holds only in-frame clones, not every one. The data show 350,000 to 500,000 clones, 89% seen once. The input for sequencing was peripheral blood, taken in a trial of Ad26.COV2.S vaccine versus placebo. These receptor sequences come from a person between 18 and 65 years old who received the Ad26.COV2.S COVID-19 vaccine or a placebo.

The rearrangement links TRBV6-5 to TRBJ1-1; D unclear. This CDR3 has 13 amino acids. With 6 bases removed from V and 4 bases from J, the gap between germline ends came to 12 bases. Germline V lookup: CDR1 MNHEY, CDR2 SVGAGI. The CDR3 spells CASRWTIRTEAFF. CDR3 in DNA: TGTGCCAGCAGGTGGACCATCCGCACTGAAGCTTTCTTT.

The CDR3 protein is CASRETTDYYGYTF. The CDR3 nucleotides are TGCGCCAGCAGGGAGACCACAGATTACTATGGCTACACCTTC. The chain links TRBV5-1 to TRBJ1-2; D is unclear. CDR1 is SGHRS, CDR2 YFSETQ, per germline. Trimming took off 5 bases at V and 3 bases at J, with 14 bases between the two ends. The CDR3 covers 14 residues.

This sequence joins TRBV4-2 and TRBJ1-6; maybe TRBD1 (5 bases). Germline V gives CDR1 LGHNA, CDR2 YNFKEQ. The CDR3 is made up of 18 amino acids. V lost 0 bases, J lost 10 bases, and 22 bases lay in between. The CDR3 spells CASSQDRGRGDWLSPLHF. The CDR3 coding sequence is TGTGCCAGCAGCCAAGATCGGGGCCGAGGCGATTGGTTGTCACCCCTCCACTTT.

This chain connects TRBV7-2 to TRBJ1-2; D gene ambiguous. With 4 bases removed from V and 4 bases from J, the gap between germline ends came to 13 bases. The germline CDR1 and CDR2 sequences are SGHTA and FQGNSA. The CDR3 loop spans 14 amino acids. The CDR3 sequence: CASSSAFKGYGYTF. The CDR3 nucleotides read TGTGCCAGCAGCTCCGCGTTCAAAGGCTATGGCTACACCTTC. The full variable domain, in which reference TRBV7-2 and TRBJ1-2 provide the parts outside the CDR3, is GAGVSQSPSNKVTEKGKDVELRCDPISGHTALYWYRQSLGQGLEFLIYFQGNSAPDKSGLPSDRFSAERTGGSVSTLTIQRTQQEDSAVYLCASSSAFKGYGYTFGSGTRLTVV.

This rearrangement joins TRBV7-9 to TRBJ2-5, with a possible D match to TRBD2 (6 bases). V dropped 5 bases and J dropped 5 bases, with 12 bases sitting between them. Germline CDR1 is SEHNR and CDR2 is FQNEAQ (reference sequence). The CDR3 consists of 13 residues. The CDR3 coding sequence is TGTGCCAGCAGCCGGGGAGGAGTGGAGACCCAGTACTTC. The encoded protein is CASSRGGVETQYF.

The chain recombines TRBV7-9 with TRBJ1-4, with TRBD1 identical over 8 bases. Germline CDR1 reads SEHNR; CDR2 reads FQNEAQ (reference sequence). The trim removed 2 bases at V and 8 bases at J, leaving 13 bases unmatched. This CDR3 has 17 residues. This CDR3 is CASSLSGRGLGREKLFF. In DNA, the CDR3 is TGTGCCAGCAGCTTAAGCGGCAGGGGGCTCGGTCGAGAAAAACTGTTTTTT.

This chain joins TRBV28 and TRBJ1-6; D ambiguous. Germline V gives CDR1 MDHEN, CDR2 SYDVKM. V shed 5 bases and J shed 5 bases, with 16 bases lying between them. The CDR3 contains 16 residues. CDR3 residues: CASSPPLLRNNSPLHF. In DNA form, the CDR3 reads TGTGCCAGCAGTCCCCCGTTACTTCGGAATAATTCACCCCTCCACTTT.

V is TRBV7-2 and J is TRBJ2-5; TRBD2 aligns across 11 bases. The CDR3 is 17 amino acids. After removal of 1 base from V and 5 bases from J, the junction contained 9 bases not matched to a gene. CDR1 SGHTA and CDR2 FQGNSA come from the germline V gene. The CDR3 DNA reads TGTGCCAGCAGCTTAGGTATAGCGGGAGGGCCGGGCGAGACCCAGTACTTC. Translation gives CASSLGIAGGPGETQYF.

This chain uses TRBV10-3 with TRBJ1-2, with D possibly being TRBD1 (5 bases). From germline, CDR1 is ENHRY and CDR2 SYGVKD. The CDR3 totals 14 residues. Trimming took off 1 base at V and 5 bases at J, with 11 bases between the two ends. The CDR3 sequence: CAISELGVRYGYTF. CDR3 nucleotide sequence: TGTGCCATCAGTGAGTTGGGGGTCCGGTATGGCTACACCTTC.

This clone was counted only a few times. This chain uses TRBV5-1 with TRBJ1-2, with D perhaps matching TRBD1 (6 bases). The ends were cut back, 4 bases at V and 4 bases at J, with 8 bases in the middle. CDR1 is SGHRS, CDR2 YFSETQ, per germline. CDR3 size: 12 residues. CDR3 region: CASSEQGYGYTF. As DNA, the CDR3 is TGCGCCAGCAGCGAACAGGGCTATGGCTACACCTTC. Drawing the rest from reference TRBV5-1 and TRBJ1-2, the complete variable domain is KAGVTQTPRYLIKTRGQQVTLSCSPISGHRSVSWYQQTPGQGLQFLFEYFSETQRNKGNFPGRFSGRQFSNSRSEMNVSTLELGDSALYLCASSEQGYGYTFGSGTRLTVV.

This clone was seen only a few times. The V gene is TRBV6-5, the J gene TRBJ1-1; D is ambiguous. Trimming removed 6 bases from V and 5 bases from J, with 19 bases in between. This CDR3 spans 15 amino acids. Germline assignment: CDR1 MNHEY and CDR2 SVGAGI. The CDR3: CASRTHSRAFTEAFF. The CDR3 nucleotides are TGTGCCAGCAGAACACATAGTCGGGCCTTTACTGAAGCTTTCTTT.

This clone appeared once. This rearrangement joins TRBV27 to TRBJ2-7, with TRBD1 matching 10 bases. The CDR3 runs 15 residues. Trimming cost V 4 bases and J 5 bases; bases outside gene matches: 8. Germline values: CDR1 MNHEY, CDR2 SMNVEV (reference sequence). CDR3 nucleotides: TGTGCCAGCAGTTCCGCCGGGACAGGGGTCCACGAGCAGTACTTC. As protein: CASSSAGTGVHEQYF.

The chain employs TRBV4-2 and TRBJ2-5; the D is unclear. The germline CDR1 and CDR2 sequences are LGHNA and YNFKEQ. The CDR3 extends over 19 amino acids. The V end lost 0 bases, the J end lost 3 bases, and 23 bases lay between the germline ends. The CDR3 sequence: CASSQDLITDHTLEETQYF. The CDR3 nucleotides are TGTGCCAGCAGCCAAGATCTTATAACAGACCACACCTTGGAAGAGACCCAGTACTTC.

The rearrangement joins TRBV21-1 to TRBJ2-5; the tabulated D call, TRBD1, remains unverified against the DNA. TRBV21-1 is listed as a pseudogene. CDR3 length: 16 residues. Here the CDR3 DNA reads TGTGCCAGCAGCAAAGTGGCCAGGCAGCTTGCGGAGACCCAGTACTTC. Its translation is CASSKVARQLAETQYF.

CDR3 loop: CASSLVAALPISGELFF. The CDR3 bases are TGTGCCAGCAGTTTAGTAGCGGCCCTTCCCATTTCGGGGGAGCTGTTTTTT. The V and J genes are TRBV28 and TRBJ2-2, with a tentative D call TRBD2 (6 bases). Looked up from germline, CDR1 is MDHEN and CDR2 is SYDVKM. V was pared by 2 bases and J by 8 bases, with 21 bases between. The CDR3 has 17 residues.

This clone came up once. The J gene is TRBJ2-7, the V gene TRBV28; 9 bases fit TRBD2. Germline CDR1 and CDR2: MDHEN and SYDVKM. V trimming: 6 bases; J trimming: 0 bases; junction bases outside the gene matches: 3. The CDR3 extends over 14 amino acids. CDR3 protein: CASRREGSSYEQYF. CDR3 DNA sequence: TGTGCCAGCAGGCGGGAGGGTAGCTCCTACGAGCAGTACTTC.

The chain carries TRBV29-1 and TRBJ2-1, with D possibly matching TRBD1 (5 bases). Trimming removed 1 base at V and 6 bases at J, with 10 bases between. Germline loops: CDR1 SQVTM, CDR2 ANQGSEA. The length of the CDR3 is 13 residues. The CDR3 spells CSVEVFQGNEQFF. As DNA, the CDR3 is TGCAGCGTTGAAGTTTTCCAGGGCAATGAGCAGTTCTTC.

The chain joins TRBV20-1 to TRBJ2-1; D uncertain. Germline values: CDR1 DFQATT, CDR2 SNEGSKA (reference sequence). This CDR3 region has 11 residues. The V and J ends lost 2 bases and 4 bases respectively, with 3 bases between them. CDR3 protein: CSARTYNEQFF. The DNA of the CDR3 is TGCAGTGCTAGAACGTACAATGAGCAGTTCTTC.

This clone was counted a single time. The chain employs TRBV19 and TRBJ1-1; D might be TRBD1 (5 bases). V lost 1 base and J lost 1, with 10 bases in between. CDR3 length equals 15 residues. Germline assignment: CDR1 LNHDA and CDR2 SQIVND (reference sequence). In nucleotides, the CDR3 is TGTGCCAGTAGTATAGGACGACAGAAGAACACTGAAGCTTTCTTT. It codes for CASSIGRQKNTEAFF.